The 5 T cell receptor beta chains given below trace back to one sample, sequenced in a study of CD8 T cells in Susac syndrome. The RNA, about 0.5 to 1 ug, was put through reverse transcription using random hexamers. TCRdb re-analysed the immunoSEQ multiplex PCR reads in MiXCR, keeping a single row per CDR3 protein. This sample has about 300,000 distinct CDR3 sequences, with roughly 85% found just once. The sequencing input was CD8+ T cells from PBMCs. The receptors derive from a human donor with multiple sclerosis.

This clonotype occurred once. The chain employs TRBV20-1 and TRBJ2-1, with 8 positions matching TRBD2. J gave up 4 bases and V 5 bases, and 10 bases lay outside the gene matches. The CDR3 loop spans 15 amino acids. Germline CDR1 DFQATT, CDR2 SNEGSKA (reference sequence). CDR3 DNA sequence: TGCAGTGCTCCCACTGGGCGGGAGGCGTACAATGAGCAGTTCTTC. Its translation: CSAPTGREAYNEQFF.

This sequence joins TRBV7-6 and TRBJ2-7, with TRBD2 matching over 13 bases. After removal of 5 bases from V and 0 bases from J, the junction contained 4 bases not matched to a gene. Germline values: CDR1 SGHVS, CDR2 FNYEAQ. The CDR3 loop spans 16 amino acids. CDR3 region: CASSAGTSGNSYEQYF. The CDR3 nucleotides read TGTGCCAGCAGCGCCGGGACTAGCGGGAACTCCTACGAGCAGTACTTC.

V usage is TRBV29-1 and J usage is TRBJ2-1, with 9 bases identical to TRBD1. The CDR3 is 13 amino acids. J lost 9 bases, V lost 8 bases, and 11 bases had no gene match. The germline gives CDR1 SQVTM, CDR2 ANQGSEA. CDR3 loop: CSTRGQGLIEQFF. The CDR3 DNA reads as TGCAGCACCCGAGGACAGGGGTTAATTGAGCAGTTCTTC.

The V call is TRBV4-3, the J call TRBJ2-1; 8 nucleotides line up with TRBD2. V was clipped by 0 bases and J by 6 bases; unmatched bases: 10. Germline values: CDR1 LGHNA, CDR2 YSLEER. CDR3 length equals 17 residues. The CDR3 protein is CASSQEISGTFVNEQFF. CDR3 in DNA: TGCGCCAGCAGCCAAGAAATTAGCGGGACGTTCGTCAATGAGCAGTTCTTC.

A few counts support this clonotype. The chain carries TRBV5-4 and TRBJ2-3; D might be TRBD2 (5 bases). Trimming removed 6 bases at V and 2 bases at J, with 10 bases between. In germline, CDR1 is SGHNT, CDR2 YYREEE (reference sequence). There are 13 residues in the CDR3. The CDR3 DNA reads TGTGCCAGCATCGAGCGGTCCACAGATACGCAGTATTTT. Its translation is CASIERSTDTQYF. Filled out from reference TRBV5-4 and TRBJ2-3, the complete variable domain reads ETGVTQSPTHLIKTRGQQVTLRCSSQSGHNTVSWYQQALGQGPQFIFQYYREEENGRGNFPPRFSGLQFPNYSSELNVNALELDDSALYLCASIERSTDTQYFGPGTRLTVL.